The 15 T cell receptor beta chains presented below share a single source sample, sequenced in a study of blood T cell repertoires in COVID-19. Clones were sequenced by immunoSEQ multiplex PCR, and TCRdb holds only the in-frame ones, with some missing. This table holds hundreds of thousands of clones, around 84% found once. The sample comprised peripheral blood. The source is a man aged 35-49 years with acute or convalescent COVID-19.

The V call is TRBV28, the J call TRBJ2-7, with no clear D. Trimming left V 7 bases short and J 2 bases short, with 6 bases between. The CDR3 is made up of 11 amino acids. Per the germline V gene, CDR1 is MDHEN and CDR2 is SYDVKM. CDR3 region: CASTTTYEQYF. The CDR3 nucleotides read TGTGCCAGCACTACCACCTACGAGCAGTACTTC. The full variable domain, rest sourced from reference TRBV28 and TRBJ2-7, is DVKVTQSSRYLVKRTGEKVFLECVQDMDHENMFWYRQDPGLGLRLIYFSYDVKMKEKGDIPEGYSVSREKKERFSLILESASTNQTSMYLCASTTTYEQYFGPGTRLTVT.

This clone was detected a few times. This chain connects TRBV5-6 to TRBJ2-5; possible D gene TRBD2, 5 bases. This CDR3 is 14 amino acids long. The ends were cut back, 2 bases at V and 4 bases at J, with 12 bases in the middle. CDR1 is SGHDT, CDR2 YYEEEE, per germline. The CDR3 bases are TGTGCCAGCAGCTTTTGGGCTGAGGGAGAGACCCAGTACTTC. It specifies CASSFWAEGETQYF.

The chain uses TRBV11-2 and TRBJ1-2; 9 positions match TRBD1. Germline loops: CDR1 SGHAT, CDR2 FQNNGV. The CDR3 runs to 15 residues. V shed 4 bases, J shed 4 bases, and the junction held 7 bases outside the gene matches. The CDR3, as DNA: TGTGCCAGCAGCTCAACAGGGGGCTGGAGCTATGGCTACACCTTC. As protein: CASSSTGGWSYGYTF.

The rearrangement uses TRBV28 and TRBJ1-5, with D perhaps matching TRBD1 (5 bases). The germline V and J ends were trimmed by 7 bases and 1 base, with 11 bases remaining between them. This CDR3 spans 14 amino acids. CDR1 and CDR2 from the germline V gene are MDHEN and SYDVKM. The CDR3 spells CASNGAGSNQPQHF. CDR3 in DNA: TGTGCCAGCAATGGGGCAGGCAGCAATCAGCCCCAGCATTTT.

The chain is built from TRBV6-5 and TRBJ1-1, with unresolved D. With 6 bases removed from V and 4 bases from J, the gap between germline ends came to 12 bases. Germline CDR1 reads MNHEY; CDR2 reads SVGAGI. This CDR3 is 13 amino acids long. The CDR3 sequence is CASRWSGSTEAFF. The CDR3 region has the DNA TGTGCCAGCAGATGGTCCGGGAGCACTGAAGCTTTCTTT.

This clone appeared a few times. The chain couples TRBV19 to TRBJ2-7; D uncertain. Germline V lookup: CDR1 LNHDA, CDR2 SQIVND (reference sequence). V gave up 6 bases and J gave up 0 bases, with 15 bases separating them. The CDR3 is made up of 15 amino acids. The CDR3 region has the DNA TGTGCCAGTAGCTACTCCGGGTTGAGCTCCTACGAGCAGTACTTC. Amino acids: CASSYSGLSSYEQYF.

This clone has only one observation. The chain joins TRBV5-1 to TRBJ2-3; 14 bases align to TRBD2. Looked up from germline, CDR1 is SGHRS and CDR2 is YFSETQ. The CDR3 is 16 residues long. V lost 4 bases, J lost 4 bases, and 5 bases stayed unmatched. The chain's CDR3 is CASSPLTSGGADTQYF. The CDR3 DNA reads TGCGCCAGCAGCCCCCTGACTAGCGGGGGGGCAGATACGCAGTATTTT.

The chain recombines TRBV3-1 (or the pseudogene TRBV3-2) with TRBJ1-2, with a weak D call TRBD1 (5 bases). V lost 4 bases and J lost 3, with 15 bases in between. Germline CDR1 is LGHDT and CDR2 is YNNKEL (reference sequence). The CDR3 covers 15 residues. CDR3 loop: CASSLGGTAYYGYTF. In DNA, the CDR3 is TGTGCCAGCAGCCTTGGAGGGACCGCGTACTATGGCTACACCTTC.

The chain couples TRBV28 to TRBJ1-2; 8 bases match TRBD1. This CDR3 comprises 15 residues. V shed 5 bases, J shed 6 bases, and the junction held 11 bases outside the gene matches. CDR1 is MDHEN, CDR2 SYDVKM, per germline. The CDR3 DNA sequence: TGTGCCAGCAGTCCGGGACAAAGGACAGGGAATGGCTACACCTTC. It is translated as CASSPGQRTGNGYTF.

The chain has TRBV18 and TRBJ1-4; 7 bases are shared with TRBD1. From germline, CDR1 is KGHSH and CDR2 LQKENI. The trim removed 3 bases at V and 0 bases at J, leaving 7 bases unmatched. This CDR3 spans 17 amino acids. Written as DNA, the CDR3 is TGTGCCAGCTCACCTCGGACAGGAGAGGCAACTAATGAAAAACTGTTTTTT. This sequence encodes CASSPRTGEATNEKLFF.

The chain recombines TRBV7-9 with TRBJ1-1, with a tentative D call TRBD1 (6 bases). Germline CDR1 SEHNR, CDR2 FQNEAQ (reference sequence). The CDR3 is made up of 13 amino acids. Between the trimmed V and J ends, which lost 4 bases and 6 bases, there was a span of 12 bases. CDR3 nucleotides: TGTGCCAGCAGCTCTACAGGGTGGGCTGAAGCTTTCTTT. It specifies CASSSTGWAEAFF. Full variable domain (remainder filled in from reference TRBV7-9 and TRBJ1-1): DTGVSQNPRHKITKRGQNVTFRCDPISEHNRLYWYRQTLGQGPEFLTYFQNEAQLEKSRLLSDRFSAERPKGSFSTLEIQRTEQGDSAMYLCASSSTGWAEAFFGQGTRLTVV.

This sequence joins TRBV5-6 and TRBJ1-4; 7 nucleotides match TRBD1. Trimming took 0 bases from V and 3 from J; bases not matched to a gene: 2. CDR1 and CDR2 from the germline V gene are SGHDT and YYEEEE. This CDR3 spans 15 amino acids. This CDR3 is CASSLVGQPNEKLFF. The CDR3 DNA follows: TGTGCCAGCAGCTTGGTGGGACAGCCTAATGAAAAACTGTTTTTT.

CDR3 in amino acids: CASSAEPDRGSNEQFF. CDR3 bases: TGTGCCAGCAGCGCGGAACCGGACAGGGGGTCCAATGAGCAGTTCTTC. The chain has TRBV9 and TRBJ2-1; 10 nucleotides match TRBD1. This CDR3 spans 16 amino acids. V trimming: 3 bases; J trimming: 6 bases; junction bases outside the gene matches: 9. Germline V lookup: CDR1 SGDLS, CDR2 YYNGEE.

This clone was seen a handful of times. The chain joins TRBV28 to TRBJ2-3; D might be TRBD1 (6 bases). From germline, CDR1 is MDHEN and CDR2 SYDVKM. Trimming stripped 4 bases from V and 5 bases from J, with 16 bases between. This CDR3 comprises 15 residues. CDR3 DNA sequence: TGTGCCAGCAGTTCCTGGACAGCCACGGGAGATACGCAGTATTTT. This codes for CASSSWTATGDTQYF.

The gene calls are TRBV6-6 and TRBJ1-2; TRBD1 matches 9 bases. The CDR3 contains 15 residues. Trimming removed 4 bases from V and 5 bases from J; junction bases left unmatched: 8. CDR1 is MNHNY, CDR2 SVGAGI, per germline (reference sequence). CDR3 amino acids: CASSFPGQGYYGYTF. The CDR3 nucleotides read TGTGCCAGCAGTTTTCCGGGACAGGGTTATTATGGCTACACCTTC.